The clone carrying this T cell receptor beta chain was counted between two and nine times. The target antigen is unknown. TCRdb independently ran MiXCR on the 5' RACE reads; one entry per CDR3 protein. The table records 750,000 to 850,000 distinct CDR3 sequences, 12% of them present only once. These data are taken from a study of CD8 T cells in ankylosing spondylitis. After removal of 4 bases from V and 8 bases from J, the junction contained 9 bases not matched to a gene. Germline lookup yields CDR1 SGHRS and CDR2 YFSETQ. The CDR3 has 16 amino acids. Overall study findings and caveats: Disease-linked clones reportedly concentrated significantly in matched ankylosing spondylitis synovial fluid. Earlier literature documents some of the motif variants in reactive arthritis synovial fluid and blood. About 8 highly homologous variants made up a TCR beta motif, and this motif appeared characteristic of ankylosing spondylitis blood.

Source material: blood, either unsorted or a sorted T cell fraction (not recorded which). The receptor comes from a male donor with ankylosing spondylitis. This chain connects TRBV5-1 to TRBJ2-1; TRBD2 matches at 13 bases. CDR3 nucleotides: TGCGCCAGCAGCGGGGGGACTAGCGGGGATGTCGATGAGCAGTTCTTC. Amino acid sequence: CASSGGTSGDVDEQFF. The full variable domain, completed using reference TRBV5-1 and TRBJ2-1, is KAGVTQTPRYLIKTRGQQVTLSCSPISGHRSVSWYQQTPGQGLQFLFEYFSETQRNKGNFPGRFSGRQFSNSRSEMNVSTLELGDSALYLCASSGGTSGDVDEQFFGPGTRLTVL.